The clone carrying this T cell receptor beta chain was seen more than once but under ten times. The sample comes from a study of patients and donors after allogeneic stem cell transplantation. Per germline, CDR1 MNHEY and CDR2 SMNVEV (reference sequence). V shed 7 bases and J shed 4 bases, with 13 bases lying between them. CDR3 size: 13 residues. TCRdb ran MiXCR on the RT-PCR reads and lists one entry per CDR3 protein. The table has tens of thousands of distinct CDR3 sequences, about 48% seen once; the top ten hold roughly three fifths. This TCR derives from a human donor who was either an allogeneic HSCT recipient or a stem cell or donor lymphocyte infusion donor (not recorded which). It is not recorded whose cells these are; they may come from a transplant donor. The gene calls are TRBV27 and TRBJ1-2, with unresolved D. The specimen was blood, either unsorted or a sorted T cell fraction (not recorded which). The CDR3 is CASNGGDGYGYTF. The CDR3 DNA is TGTGCCAGCAACGGCGGGGATGGCTATGGCTACACCTTC.